The 14 T cell receptor beta chains below all came from one sample that was sequenced in a study of blood T cells in healthy people across ages. Then a second PCR, running roughly 6 to 12 cycles, was carried out with a sample-barcoded 5' primer and a J-beta primer mix. Using its own MiXCR run on the 5' RACE reads, TCRdb lists one record per CDR3 protein. The sample records 1 million or so distinct CDR3 sequences, less than 25% being singletons. This same sample was also taken into another study, of T cells of mothers and their children.

Sequencing was carried out using blood. The receptor source for this set is a girl aged 2 to 10 in good health.

The V call is TRBV12-3 or TRBV12-4, the J call TRBJ2-4, with a possible D match to TRBD1 (5 bases). CDR3 length: 17 amino acids. V lost 5 bases, J lost 3 bases, and 20 bases lay in between. CDR3 residues: CASSPGRSGPYKNIQYF. The CDR3 DNA reads as TGTGCCAGCAGTCCCGGTCGATCAGGGCCTTACAAAAACATTCAGTACTTC.

The rearrangement uses TRBV28 and TRBJ2-7; D gene ambiguous. The length of the CDR3 is 12 residues. The V gene lost 5 bases and the J gene lost 3 bases, with 8 bases spanning the gap. The germline CDR1 and CDR2 sequences are MDHEN and SYDVKM. The CDR3 region is CASSGRVYEQYF. CDR3 sequence (DNA): TGTGCCAGCAGTGGTCGGGTCTACGAGCAGTACTTC.

In its sample, this clonotype was seen a few times. V and J are TRBV7-9 and TRBJ2-1; TRBD2 matches at 7 bases. Germline V gene lookup returns CDR1 SEHNR and CDR2 FQNEAQ (reference sequence). V lost 5 bases, J lost 6 bases, and 10 bases stayed unmatched. The length of the CDR3 is 15 residues. The CDR3 region has the DNA TGTGCCAGCAGCCCCAAGGGGACTACCATCAATGAGCAGTTCTTC. It is translated as CASSPKGTTINEQFF.

The V and J genes are TRBV20-1 and TRBJ2-3; the D gene is possibly TRBD1 (6 bases). V gave up 7 bases and J gave up 4 bases, with 12 bases separating them. This CDR3 region has 12 residues. Germline values: CDR1 DFQATT, CDR2 SNEGSKA (reference sequence). This CDR3 reads CSVKGESDTQYF. The CDR3 DNA is TGCAGTGTAAAGGGGGAGTCAGATACGCAGTATTTT.

In this sample, this clonotype turned up a few times. The V gene is TRBV11-2, the J gene TRBJ2-1; D unresolved. The V end lost 3 bases, the J end lost 7 bases, and 10 bases lay between the germline ends. The CDR3 loop spans 13 amino acids. Germline V gives CDR1 SGHAT, CDR2 FQNNGV. The CDR3 sequence: CASSLGKVNEQFF. In DNA form, the CDR3 reads TGTGCCAGCAGCTTGGGTAAGGTGAATGAGCAGTTCTTC.

There are a few counts of this clonotype. The chain couples TRBV4-1 to TRBJ2-4; TRBD2 is a possible D gene (6 bases). This CDR3 is built from 16 residues. Germline CDR1 is MGHRA and CDR2 is YSYEKL. V lost 3 bases to trimming and J lost 1 base, with 13 bases between them. As DNA, the CDR3 is TGCGCCAGCAGCCATGTGGGAGGCTTGGCCAAAAACATTCAGTACTTC. This sequence encodes CASSHVGGLAKNIQYF.

A few counts support this clonotype. J is TRBJ2-7 and V is TRBV29-1, with D maybe TRBD1 (6 bases). V was pared by 5 bases and J by 6 bases, with 14 bases between. The germline V gene has CDR1 SQVTM and CDR2 ANQGSEA. This CDR3 region has 12 residues. The chain's CDR3 is CSVLQGWGEQYF. The CDR3 DNA reads as TGCAGCGTTCTACAGGGATGGGGCGAGCAGTACTTC.

The rearrangement links TRBV27 to TRBJ2-1; no definite D call. Germline V lookup: CDR1 MNHEY, CDR2 SMNVEV (reference sequence). The CDR3 totals 14 residues. Trimming stripped 2 bases from V and 2 bases from J, with 7 bases between. The CDR3 nucleotides are TGTGCCAGCAGTTTAGCGGCCACCTACAATGAGCAGTTCTTC. The encoded protein is CASSLAATYNEQFF.

This clonotype was counted a few times. This sequence joins TRBV28 and TRBJ1-3, with unresolved D. The CDR3 sequence is 14 residues long. Germline V gene sequence: CDR1 MDHEN, CDR2 SYDVKM. The germline V and J ends were trimmed by 3 bases and 11 bases, with 17 bases remaining between them. The CDR3 loop is CASSFPNQGSPIYF. CDR3 bases: TGTGCCAGCAGTTTCCCAAATCAAGGGTCCCCCATATATTTT.

This clonotype has a handful of counts. This chain connects TRBV19 to TRBJ2-1; 11 bases fit TRBD2. The CDR3 is 15 residues long. V was pared by 8 bases and J by 10 bases, with 13 bases of the junction left unmatched. The germline gives CDR1 LNHDA, CDR2 SQIVND (reference sequence). The CDR3 loop reads CASGSYNLAGGEQFF. CDR3 bases: TGTGCCAGTGGGTCTTACAATTTAGCGGGAGGGGAGCAGTTCTTC.

This clonotype was counted between two and nine times. This rearrangement joins TRBV20-1 to TRBJ2-7; 7 nucleotides line up with TRBD2. This CDR3 region has 14 residues. Trimming at V came to 0 bases and at J to 3 bases, leaving 5 bases not matched to a gene. Germline CDR1 DFQATT, CDR2 SNEGSKA (reference sequence). CDR3 residues: CSARDNSGVYEQYF. Written as DNA, the CDR3 is TGCAGTGCTAGAGATAACAGCGGGGTCTACGAGCAGTACTTC.

This chain connects TRBV4-3 to TRBJ2-3; perhaps TRBD1 as D (6 bases). Germline V gene sequence: CDR1 LGHNA, CDR2 YSLEER. Trimming pared 0 bases from V and 4 bases from J, leaving 14 bases between. This CDR3 has 16 amino acids. The CDR3 region is CASSQETGPGADTQYF. CDR3 DNA sequence: TGCGCCAGCAGCCAAGAAACCGGGCCAGGGGCAGATACGCAGTATTTT.

The chain joins TRBV6-5 to TRBJ2-5; 13 nucleotides align to TRBD2. CDR3 length: 16 residues. After removal of 4 bases from V and 3 bases from J, the junction contained 5 bases not matched to a gene. The germline CDR1 and CDR2 sequences are MNHEY and SVGAGI. This CDR3 reads CASSFRLAGGKETQYF. The CDR3 DNA sequence: TGTGCCAGCAGTTTCCGACTAGCGGGGGGAAAAGAGACCCAGTACTTC.

This clonotype was seen more than once but under ten times. This chain joins TRBV7-9 and TRBJ2-3; 9 nucleotides align to TRBD1. Germline CDR1 reads SEHNR; CDR2 reads FQNEAQ (reference sequence). V shed 2 bases, J shed 3 bases, and the junction held 6 bases outside the gene matches. The CDR3 sequence is 16 residues long. In DNA, the CDR3 is TGTGCCAGCAGCTTACCCTTGACAGGGGGTACAGATACGCAGTATTTT. This sequence encodes CASSLPLTGGTDTQYF.